Listed here is a single T cell receptor (beta chain). The sample holds a few counts of this clonotype. There is no known antigen for this receptor. No base-level quality is on record; no much larger clone is a single base apart. To prepare the library, 5' RACE was applied. This sample was sequenced with an Illumina HiSeq 2000. Template switching introduced a universal primer binding site; the final cDNA contained a unique molecular identifier, enabling accurate counting of TCR cDNA molecules. Specific primers in the conserved constant-segment region were used to synthesize first-strand cDNA for the TCR alpha and beta chains. To control for contamination, every cDNA library was double barcoded, receiving both a SMART-Mk sample barcode and Illumina barcodes. TruSeq adapter sequences along with Illumina sample barcodes were introduced in two successive PCR steps. TCR alpha and beta cDNA libraries were sequenced on the Illumina HiSeq platform with custom primers. Regarding the original processing steps: Unique molecular identifiers were extracted from raw reads with MiGEC, and CDR3 positions were determined with MiXCR. For each individual, recombination models were inferred using an EM algorithm with the repgenHMM and IGoR tools. The tcR package in R was used for shared clonotype analysis, with sharing normalized by the product of cloneset sizes. To study raw recombination without the effects of thymic and clonal selection, out-of-frame nonproductive sequences were analyzed. TCRdb itself trimmed the public reads at Q25 with fastp, ran MiXCR and retained productive beta chains. Each record represents a unique CDR3 protein, reported with the most common genes and DNA among its rows. TCRdb's processing, not the authors' own work, is the source of the V and J calls. The sample includes about 530,000 distinct CDR3 sequences, with about 15% observed a single time. About 0.47% of the sample rests with the top ten.

This entry is derived from a study of identical twins (dated by TCRdb to the mid-2010s). Context from the whole study: To test whether fetal clonotypes persist, this study deep-sequenced TCR alpha and beta repertoires from monozygotic twins, from unrelated adults of various ages, and from cord blood. Replicate twin experiments were performed at different times using different library preparation protocols to rule out contamination.

Overall results and qualifications from the work: Invariant T cells such as MAIT and iNKT could partly confound zero-insertion analyses, although diverse VJ usage argued against such confounding for most clonotypes. Because the same donors could not be followed over many years, the conclusions relied on cross-sectional statistical analysis. Recombination models systematically underestimated out-of-frame TCR alpha sharing in monozygotic twins but agreed with sharing between unrelated individuals. Fewer insertions were carried by abundant cord blood beta clonotypes; a weaker similar trend was observed in young adult naive repertoires, while no such trend was observed in memory repertoires. In beta out-of-frame sequences, excess twin sharing was weaker, because having fewer shared sequences lowered the signal-to-noise ratio. Out-of-frame TCR alpha sequences shared between twins showed an excess of low generation-probability sequences compared with coincidental sharing between unrelated individuals.

Every donor was a healthy Caucasian. Three pairs of female monozygotic twins, all aged about 18 to 30 years, were included in the twin cohort. Positive isolation kits from Invitrogen were used to isolate CD4+ and CD8+ T cell populations. The junction shows trimming of 2 bases on V and 6 bases on J, and the gene matches do not reach 2 bases of it. The germline V gene encodes CDR1 SGHVS and CDR2 FQNEAQ. Including the terminal cysteine and phenylalanine, the CDR3 comprises 14 residues. The kept DNA is CDR3 alone, 42 bases in frame from the first base. The same data also contributed to another study, on yellow fever vaccine responses in identical twins. The second paper states: According to the authors, the vaccine-induced T cell response in identical twins seemed to be partly convergent and partly specific to each individual. In the study, vaccine-responding T cell clones were precisely tracked in identical twins.

This clonotype originated in a woman younger than 30 in good health. The sequence links TRBV7-8 to TRBJ1-4, with 8 central nucleotides matching TRBD1. Sequenced sample: CD4+ T cells sorted from blood. The bases read TGTGCCAGCAGCTTATTGGACAGGGATGAAAAACTGTTTTTT. The resulting protein is CASSLLDRDEKLFF.